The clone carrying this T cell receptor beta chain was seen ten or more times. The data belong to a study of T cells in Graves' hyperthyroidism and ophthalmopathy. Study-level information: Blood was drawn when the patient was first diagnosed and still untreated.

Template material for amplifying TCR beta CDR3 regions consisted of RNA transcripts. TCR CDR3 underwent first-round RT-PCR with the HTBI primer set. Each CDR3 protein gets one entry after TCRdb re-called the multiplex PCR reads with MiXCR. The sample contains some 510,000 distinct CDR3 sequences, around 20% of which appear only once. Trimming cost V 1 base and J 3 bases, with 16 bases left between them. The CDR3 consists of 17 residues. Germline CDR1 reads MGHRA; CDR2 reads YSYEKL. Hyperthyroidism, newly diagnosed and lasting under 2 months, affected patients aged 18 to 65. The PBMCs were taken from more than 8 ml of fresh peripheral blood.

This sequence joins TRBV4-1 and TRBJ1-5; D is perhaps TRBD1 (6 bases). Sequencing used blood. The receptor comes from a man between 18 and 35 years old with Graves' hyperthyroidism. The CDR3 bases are TGCGCCAGCAGCCAAGGCCGCGGACAGCTCCCCAATCAGCCCCAGCATTTT. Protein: CASSQGRGQLPNQPQHF.